The 21 T cell receptor beta chains given below trace back to one sample, sequenced in a study of blood T cell repertoires in COVID-19. The assay was immunoSEQ multiplex PCR, and TCRdb's table has in-frame clones only and misses some. Of about 160,000 clones listed, 87% are singletons. The sample was peripheral blood. The receptors come from a woman between 65 and 79 years old with COVID-19, enrolled during active disease.

The chain carries TRBV28 and TRBJ2-5; 7 bases are a match to TRBD1. The trim removed 6 bases at V and 7 bases at J, leaving 8 bases unmatched. The CDR3 covers 13 residues. The germline CDR1 and CDR2 sequences are MDHEN and SYDVKM. CDR3 sequence: CASSQTGKLTQYF. The CDR3 DNA follows: TGTGCCAGCAGCCAGACAGGGAAATTGACCCAGTACTTC.

The chain couples TRBV19 to TRBJ1-2; 9 positions agree with TRBD1. Germline V lookup: CDR1 LNHDA, CDR2 SQIVND (reference sequence). V gave up 3 bases and J gave up 3 bases; unmatched junction bases: 8. The CDR3 spans 16 residues. In DNA form, the CDR3 reads TGTGCCAGTAGTATTCCGGGACAGGGACCACACTATGGCTACACCTTC. As protein: CASSIPGQGPHYGYTF.

J is TRBJ2-3 and V is TRBV4-1; perhaps TRBD1 as D (6 bases). Trimming shortened V by 0 bases and J by 6 bases, and 22 bases separated the two germline ends. Germline V gene data show CDR1 as MGHRA and CDR2 as YSYEKL. The CDR3 consists of 18 residues. CDR3 sequence: CASSQEGNPGTTWDTQYF. The DNA of the CDR3 is TGCGCCAGCAGCCAAGAAGGGAACCCCGGGACAACCTGGGATACGCAGTATTTT.

V gene TRBV5-1 combines with J gene TRBJ2-5, with TRBD2 matching 12 bases. Germline loops: CDR1 SGHRS, CDR2 YFSETQ. Trimming removed 2 bases from V and 2 bases from J; junction bases left unmatched: 19. The CDR3 consists of 21 residues. The CDR3 here is CASSFPDLAGGQPEKQETQYF. In nucleotides, the CDR3 is TGCGCCAGCAGCTTTCCGGATCTAGCGGGGGGGCAACCGGAGAAACAAGAGACCCAGTACTTC.

The V gene is TRBV5-1, the J gene TRBJ2-3, with TRBD1 as a possible D gene (5 bases). The CDR3 spans 15 residues. Germline V gene data show CDR1 as SGHRS and CDR2 as YFSETQ. V lost 4 bases and J 2 bases, leaving 14 bases between the germline ends. In DNA, the CDR3 is TGCGCCAGCAGCCCGGAAGGGGATTCCACAGATACGCAGTATTTT. This codes for CASSPEGDSTDTQYF. Full variable domain (remainder filled in from reference TRBV5-1 and TRBJ2-3): KAGVTQTPRYLIKTRGQQVTLSCSPISGHRSVSWYQQTPGQGLQFLFEYFSETQRNKGNFPGRFSGRQFSNSRSEMNVSTLELGDSALYLCASSPEGDSTDTQYFGPGTRLTVL.

The chain joins TRBV7-8 to TRBJ1-5; D is unresolved. The CDR3 is 12 residues long. CDR1 and CDR2 (germline): SGHVS, FQNEAQ. V lost 3 bases, J lost 7 bases, and 7 bases lay in between. The CDR3 is CASSFDGQPQHF. The CDR3 DNA reads as TGTGCCAGCAGCTTCGACGGGCAGCCCCAGCATTTT.

This clone was counted a few times. This chain uses TRBV30 with TRBJ1-4; 8 bases map to TRBD1. The CDR3 sequence is 14 residues long. Germline V gene data show CDR1 as GTSNPN and CDR2 as SVGIG (reference sequence). J was trimmed by 8 bases and V by 2 bases; bases with no gene match: 7. DNA of the CDR3: TGTGCCTGGAGTTTACAGACAGGGGTAGAAAAACTGTTTTTT. Translation: CAWSLQTGVEKLFF.

CDR3 region: CASSPQGIGANEKLFF. Here the CDR3 DNA reads TGCGCCAGCAGCCCCCAGGGGATCGGCGCTAATGAAAAACTGTTTTTT. The rearrangement joins TRBV5-1 to TRBJ1-4, with D possibly being TRBD1 (6 bases). Germline values: CDR1 SGHRS, CDR2 YFSETQ. This CDR3 spans 16 amino acids. Trimming shortened V by 4 bases and J by 3 bases, and 16 bases separated the two germline ends.

The V and J genes are TRBV5-1 and TRBJ1-2; D might be TRBD1 (5 bases). Germline lookup yields CDR1 SGHRS and CDR2 YFSETQ. V gave up 3 bases and J gave up 4 bases, with 16 bases separating them. The CDR3 extends over 15 amino acids. CDR3 in DNA: TGCGCCAGCAGCTGGGGTGGGGCTGCCGGCTATGGCTACACCTTC. Translating gives CASSWGGAAGYGYTF.

V and J are TRBV12-3 or TRBV12-4 and TRBJ2-7, with D possibly matching TRBD1 (5 bases). Between the trimmed V and J ends, which lost 3 bases and 2 bases, there was a span of 8 bases. CDR3 length: 13 residues. The CDR3 sequence: CASSFGAAYEQYF. In DNA, the CDR3 is TGTGCCAGCAGTTTTGGGGCAGCCTACGAGCAGTACTTC.

The rearrangement links TRBV28 to TRBJ1-5, with TRBD1 as a possible D gene (6 bases). V gave up 5 bases and J gave up 7 bases, with 15 bases separating them. The CDR3 spans 14 residues. Germline V gene data show CDR1 as MDHEN and CDR2 as SYDVKM. CDR3 in amino acids: CASSISQGTQPQHF. The CDR3 region has the DNA TGTGCCAGCAGTATATCACAGGGTACCCAGCCCCAGCATTTT. The full variable domain, in which reference TRBV28 and TRBJ1-5 provide the parts outside the CDR3, is DVKVTQSSRYLVKRTGEKVFLECVQDMDHENMFWYRQDPGLGLRLIYFSYDVKMKEKGDIPEGYSVSREKKERFSLILESASTNQTSMYLCASSISQGTQPQHFGDGTRLSIL.

This clone turned up a few times. The chain links TRBV7-2 to TRBJ2-6, with D perhaps TRBD1 (6 bases). V lost 5 bases and J lost 0, with 17 bases in between. The CDR3 extends over 18 amino acids. Germline CDR1 reads SGHTA; CDR2 reads FQGNSA. CDR3 protein: CASSPRGGKISGANVLTF. The CDR3 coding sequence is TGTGCCAGCAGCCCAAGAGGGGGTAAAATCTCTGGGGCCAACGTCCTGACTTTC.

The rearrangement links TRBV5-1 to TRBJ1-1; D is perhaps TRBD1 (5 bases). V lost 3 bases and J 1 base, leaving 13 bases between the germline ends. CDR3 length: 15 residues. Per the germline V gene, CDR1 is SGHRS and CDR2 is YFSETQ. The chain's CDR3 is CASSSLQVQNTEAFF. CDR3 nucleotides: TGCGCCAGCAGCTCGCTACAGGTGCAGAACACTGAAGCTTTCTTT.

V is TRBV5-1 and J is TRBJ2-2; the D gene is possibly TRBD1 (6 bases). With 0 bases removed from V and 0 bases from J, the gap between germline ends came to 9 bases. The CDR3 runs to 16 residues. Germline CDR1 SGHRS, CDR2 YFSETQ. The CDR3 DNA sequence: TGCGCCAGCAGCTTGGCCACAGGGACGAACACCGGGGAGCTGTTTTTT. Its protein is CASSLATGTNTGELFF.

The table lists this clone with a few counts. This sequence joins TRBV27 and TRBJ2-2, with 8 bases identical to TRBD1. Germline trimming cut 6 bases from V and 7 bases from J; bases unmatched to any gene: 7. The CDR3 has 14 amino acids. Looked up from germline, CDR1 is MNHEY and CDR2 is SMNVEV (reference sequence). Written as DNA, the CDR3 is TGTGCCAGCAGCACGGACAGGGTGGTCGGGGAGCTGTTTTTT. Translated: CASSTDRVVGELFF.

This clone was recorded once. The chain has TRBV5-1 and TRBJ1-2; 9 bases are a match to TRBD1. Trimming cost V 5 bases and J 7 bases; bases outside gene matches: 12. This CDR3 has 15 amino acids. Germline lookup yields CDR1 SGHRS and CDR2 YFSETQ. CDR3 DNA sequence: TGCGCCAGCAGTTATCCGGGACAGGGTCTAATTGGCTACACCTTC. Its protein is CASSYPGQGLIGYTF.

This chain links TRBV19 with TRBJ2-3, with 7 bases that match TRBD1. The germline V gene encodes CDR1 LNHDA and CDR2 SQIVND (reference sequence). The CDR3 extends over 15 amino acids. V lost 4 bases to trimming and J lost 6 bases; unmatched junction nucleotides: 10. The CDR3 loop is CASSTGQAARDTQYF. The DNA for the CDR3 is TGTGCCAGTAGTACAGGACAGGCGGCGAGGGATACGCAGTATTTT.

The chain recombines TRBV9 with TRBJ2-3, with 8 nucleotides matching TRBD2. Germline assignment: CDR1 SGDLS and CDR2 YYNGEE. Germline trimming cut 4 bases from V and 3 bases from J; bases unmatched to any gene: 7. The CDR3 is 15 residues long. For the CDR3, the DNA is TGTGCCAGCAGCCCATCCGGGACTAGAACAGATACGCAGTATTTT. As protein: CASSPSGTRTDTQYF.

The chain is built from TRBV18 and TRBJ1-1, with 10 bases fitting TRBD1. Germline V gene lookup returns CDR1 KGHSH and CDR2 LQKENI. This CDR3 comprises 15 residues. The ends lost 3 bases at V and 5 bases at J; junction bases unmatched: 6. The CDR3 sequence is CASSPGTGDWTEAFF. CDR3 nucleotide sequence: TGTGCCAGCTCACCCGGGACAGGGGATTGGACTGAAGCTTTCTTT.

The genes are TRBV5-1 and TRBJ1-2; D not resolved. The CDR3 covers 13 residues. V was trimmed by 2 bases and J by 4 bases, leaving 9 bases between them. Germline V CDR1 and CDR2: SGHRS, YFSETQ. The CDR3 DNA sequence: TGCGCCAGCAGCTTCGAGGGCTCCTATGGCTACACCTTC. It translates to CASSFEGSYGYTF.

Turning to this clone: Other nucleotide sequences from this sample produce the same CDR3. The rearrangement joins TRBV7-9 to TRBJ2-2; TRBD1 is a possible D gene (5 bases). The germline CDR1 and CDR2 sequences are SEHNR and FQNEAQ (reference sequence). V lost 3 bases and J lost 1, with 9 bases in between. The length of the CDR3 is 15 residues. CDR3 nucleotide sequence: TGTGCCAGCAGCTTGCCTACAGGGAACACCGGGGAGCTGTTTTTT. It specifies CASSLPTGNTGELFF.